This paragraph covers one TCR beta chain sequence. The identical CDR3 is also encoded by other nucleotide sequences in the sample. TCRdb's table, derived via immunoSEQ multiplex PCR, lists solely in-frame clones and lacks some. Of fewer than 55,000 clones listed, under 90% are singletons. The data were taken from a study of T cell changes during pregnancy in multiple sclerosis. This CDR3 is 16 amino acids long. Deletions cut 0 bases from V and 2 bases from J, with 12 bases between. The germline V gene encodes CDR1 LGHNA and CDR2 YSLEER. This clonotype was obtained from a female donor in good health, enrolled as a control in a pregnancy study. This chain links TRBV4-3 with TRBJ2-3; weak D call: TRBD1 (7 bases). The sequencing used peripheral blood, collected in the second trimester of pregnancy. The CDR3 DNA follows: TGCGCCAGCAGCCAAGACTCAGGGGGGCTCACAGATACGCAGTATTTT. Protein product: CASSQDSGGLTDTQYF.